This T cell receptor beta chain was recovered during a study of shared clonotypes between healthy human individuals. Study as a whole: Two women and a few men aged 18 to 49 served as donors.

In germline, CDR1 is MNHEY, CDR2 SMNVEV (reference sequence). The V and J ends lost 1 base and 2 bases, in that order; junction bases with no gene match: 3. The CDR3 has 15 amino acids. Genomic DNA of every subset was divided equally among multiple immunoSEQ plates. Only in-frame clones appear in the TCRdb table, and some are missing; sequencing was by immunoSEQ multiplex PCR. Of millions of clones listed, approximately 94% are singletons. The sequence was collected from a man younger than 35 in good health. J is TRBJ2-3 and V is TRBV27; 7 positions agree with TRBD2. The sequencing input was naive CD4+ T cells sorted from blood. Subset specified: CD45RA+ positively selected. This CDR3 reads CASSLWGGDTDTQYF. CDR3 in DNA: TGTGCCAGCAGTTTATGGGGGGGGGACACAGATACGCAGTATTTT.